This T cell receptor (beta chain) stems from a study of CD8 T cells in ankylosing spondylitis. Findings of the study overall: A TCR beta motif made of fewer than 10 highly homologous variants seemed typical of ankylosing spondylitis blood. Significantly higher representation of disease-linked clones was reported for matched ankylosing spondylitis synovial fluid.

Worth noting for this clonotype: Its antigen remains unidentified.

The TCR beta libraries were generated through quantitative 5'-RACE incorporating molecular barcodes. From the 5' RACE reads, TCRdb called clonotypes with MiXCR, one entry per CDR3 protein. The top ten clones hold approximately 15% of a sample with more than 300,000 distinct CDR3 sequences, less than 9.5% of them seen once. The germline V gene encodes CDR1 SNHLY and CDR2 FYNNEI. The CDR3 length is 17 residues. V dropped 2 bases and J dropped 3 bases, with 16 bases sitting between them. The rearrangement uses TRBV2 and TRBJ2-2; possible D gene TRBD1, 5 bases. The TCR comes from a male donor with ankylosing spondylitis. The sample taken for sequencing was blood, either unsorted or a sorted T cell fraction (not recorded which). In DNA form, the CDR3 reads TGTGCCAGCAGTGAAAGCAGGGCACGATACGACACCGGGGAGCTGTTTTTT. This codes for CASSESRARYDTGELFF.